The 21 T cell receptor beta chains reported below all come from one sample, sequenced in a study of identical twins. TCRdb independently ran MiXCR on the 5' RACE reads; one entry per CDR3 protein. The sample shows 200,000 to 300,000 distinct CDR3 sequences, approximately 8% of them seen only once. Another study also made use of these data, one on yellow fever vaccine responses in identical twins.

The sequenced material came from CD8+ T cells sorted from blood. These receptor sequences come from a woman aged 18-29 years in good health.

This clonotype has just a few counts. This chain connects TRBV27 to TRBJ2-1, with 11 positions matching TRBD2. The CDR3 is 20 amino acids. The germline gives CDR1 MNHEY, CDR2 SMNVEV (reference sequence). V was pared by 5 bases and J by 2 bases, with 17 bases of the junction left unmatched. As DNA, the CDR3 is TGTGCCAGCAGTCAAAACCCACTAGCGGGAGCGTTCATCGCCTACAATGAGCAGTTCTTC. It is translated as CASSQNPLAGAFIAYNEQFF.

The chain is built from TRBV7-9 and TRBJ2-3, with TRBD2 matching over 14 bases. The germline gives CDR1 SEHNR, CDR2 FQNEAQ (reference sequence). CDR3 length equals 16 residues. Trimming took 5 bases from V and 4 from J; bases not matched to a gene: 5. The CDR3 bases are TGTGCCAGCAGCGAGGGACTAGCGGGAGTGGCAGATACGCAGTATTTT. Its translation is CASSEGLAGVADTQYF.

V is TRBV7-8 and J is TRBJ1-6; no reliable D call. In germline, CDR1 is SGHVS, CDR2 FQNEAQ. V was clipped by 1 base and J by 8 bases, with 12 bases between them. This CDR3 region has 15 residues. The CDR3 here is CASSLVFNADSPLHF. The CDR3 DNA sequence: TGTGCCAGCAGCTTAGTCTTTAATGCTGATTCACCCCTCCACTTT. The entire variable domain, with the rest obtained from reference TRBV7-8 and TRBJ1-6, is as follows: GAGVSQSPRYKVAKRGQDVALRCDPISGHVSLFWYQQALGQGPEFLTYFQNEAQLDKSGLPSDRFFAERPEGSVSTLKIQRTQQEDSAVYLCASSLVFNADSPLHFGNGTRLTVT.

This clonotype has a handful of counts. The V call is TRBV10-3, the J call TRBJ1-6, with a weak D call TRBD1 (5 bases). Trimming took off 5 bases at V and 6 bases at J, with 17 bases between the two ends. Germline CDR1 and CDR2: ENHRY and SYGVKD. The CDR3 length is 16 residues. The CDR3 region has the DNA TGTGCCATCAGTCAGGATCCAGGGTGGGGTAATTCACCCCTCCACTTT. Translated: CAISQDPGWGNSPLHF.

This clonotype has only a few counts. The chain couples TRBV6-1 to TRBJ1-1, with D unclear. Germline CDR1 and CDR2: MNHNS and SASEGT. V lost 3 bases and J lost 0, with 5 bases in between. The CDR3 loop spans 13 amino acids. The CDR3 DNA reads TGTGCCAGCAGTGACAAAATGAACACTGAAGCTTTCTTT. It translates to CASSDKMNTEAFF.

This clonotype was seen a handful of times. The chain employs TRBV20-1 and TRBJ2-7; possibly TRBD1 or TRBD2 for D (7 bases each). The CDR3 has 14 amino acids. Germline CDR1 DFQATT, CDR2 SNEGSKA (reference sequence). Trimming took 3 bases from V and 3 from J, leaving 15 bases between them. The CDR3 here is CSASGGGTVYEQYF. DNA for the CDR3: TGCAGTGCTAGTGGGGGAGGGACAGTCTACGAGCAGTACTTC.

This clonotype was seen more than once but under ten times. The CDR3 bases are TGTGCCAGTACCCGACCGGGACGGGGGGAAGAAAAACTGTTTTTT. Amino acids: CASTRPGRGEEKLFF. This sequence joins TRBV19 and TRBJ1-4, with D possibly being TRBD1 (5 bases). Germline V gene sequence: CDR1 LNHDA, CDR2 SQIVND (reference sequence). V dropped 7 bases and J dropped 8 bases, with 20 bases sitting between them. The CDR3 loop spans 15 amino acids.

The table lists this clonotype with a few counts. This chain connects TRBV7-3 to TRBJ2-3; 9 nucleotides align to TRBD1. The CDR3 extends over 23 amino acids. CDR1 and CDR2 from the germline V gene are SGHTA and FQGTGA. The ends lost 1 base at V and 2 bases at J; junction bases unmatched: 25. CDR3 sequence reads: CASSLSNRRPGQGSLAPTDTQYF. The CDR3 region has the DNA TGTGCCAGCAGCTTAAGCAACCGTCGACCGGGACAGGGATCCCTCGCTCCCACAGATACGCAGTATTTT.

This clonotype has a count of ten or more. The J gene is TRBJ2-7, the V gene TRBV5-1, with D possibly being TRBD2 (6 bases). Germline CDR1 and CDR2: SGHRS and YFSETQ. Trimming removed 0 bases from V and 2 bases from J, with 15 bases in between. This CDR3 has 16 residues. CDR3 region: CASSLVLSGDPYEQYF. CDR3 coding DNA: TGCGCCAGCAGCTTGGTCCTTTCGGGAGACCCCTACGAGCAGTACTTC.

This clonotype has just a few counts. The rearrangement links TRBV4-1 to TRBJ1-3; 8 nucleotides line up with TRBD1. This CDR3 spans 18 amino acids. Germline V gene data show CDR1 as MGHRA and CDR2 as YSYEKL. J was trimmed by 5 bases and V by 1 base; bases with no gene match: 13. The CDR3 spells CASSQGFAGQDNRNTIYF. The CDR3 DNA follows: TGCGCCAGCAGCCAAGGGTTTGCGGGACAGGACAATAGAAACACCATATATTTT.

This clonotype was detected a few times. The chain links TRBV9 to TRBJ2-1, with 8 positions matching TRBD2. The trim removed 0 bases at V and 7 bases at J, leaving 3 bases unmatched. Germline CDR1 reads SGDLS; CDR2 reads YYNGEE. The CDR3 runs 14 residues. The DNA for the CDR3 is TGTGCCAGCAGCGTAGACGGGAGGGGAAATGAGCAGTTCTTC. Residues: CASSVDGRGNEQFF.

V gene TRBV24-1 combines with J gene TRBJ2-3; 7 nucleotides align to TRBD1. CDR3 length equals 15 residues. Germline V gene sequence: CDR1 KGHDR, CDR2 SFDVKD. V gave up 4 bases and J gave up 0 bases; unmatched junction bases: 3. The CDR3 spells CATSDPQGSTDTQYF. The CDR3 bases are TGTGCCACCAGTGACCCACAGGGGAGCACAGATACGCAGTATTTT.

The chain carries TRBV29-1 and TRBJ1-2, with 8 positions matching TRBD1. The CDR3 has 13 amino acids. After removal of 0 bases from V and 7 bases from J, the junction contained 4 bases not matched to a gene. Germline CDR1 and CDR2: SQVTM and ANQGSEA. This CDR3 reads CSVEDPRGPGYTF. CDR3 in DNA: TGCAGCGTTGAAGACCCCAGGGGGCCTGGCTACACCTTC.

Many counts were recorded for this clonotype. The J gene is TRBJ2-2, the V gene TRBV7-9; D is ambiguous. The CDR3 covers 12 residues. Per the germline V gene, CDR1 is SEHNR and CDR2 is FQNEAQ (reference sequence). V was clipped by 11 bases and J by 3 bases, with 10 bases between them. The CDR3 coding sequence is TGTGCCGCCCGGCTGTACACCGGGGAGCTGTTTTTT. Amino acid sequence: CAARLYTGELFF.

This clonotype was observed at least ten times. V is TRBV4-1 and J is TRBJ2-5; 9 nucleotides line up with TRBD2. The germline gives CDR1 MGHRA, CDR2 YSYEKL. The CDR3 consists of 18 residues. J lost 5 bases, V lost 1 base, and 14 bases had no gene match. CDR3 bases: TGCGCCAGCAGCCAAGTTATGCGAGCGGGAGGTTCTAGGGAGACCCAGTACTTC. Translated: CASSQVMRAGGSRETQYF.

In its sample, this clonotype was seen a few times. A junction end diverges from the germline sequence, so it may reflect a read error. V and J are TRBV27 and TRBJ1-5; D not resolved. Germline V gene data show CDR1 as MNHEY and CDR2 as SMNVEV (reference sequence). CDR3 length: 14 amino acids. The CDR3 DNA is TGTGCCAGCAGCGAAACGGGAGTAAATCGGCCCCAGCATTTT. Translated, it gives CASSETGVNRPQHF.

This clonotype showed up many times. The chain is built from TRBV3-1 and TRBJ2-6; D uncertain. The V end was cut by 0 bases, the J end by 4 bases, with 4 bases between. The CDR3 has 14 amino acids. CDR1 LGHDT and CDR2 YNNKEL come from the germline V gene (reference sequence). The CDR3 coding sequence is TGTGCCAGCAGCCAAGAGGGAGGGGCCAACGTCCTGACTTTC. Its translation is CASSQEGGANVLTF.

The chain recombines TRBV12-3 or TRBV12-4 with TRBJ2-7, with D unresolved. This CDR3 region has 14 residues. Between the trimmed V and J ends, which lost 0 bases and 3 bases, there was a span of 9 bases. The CDR3 is CASSLAGPDYEQYF. CDR3 nucleotides: TGTGCCAGCAGTTTAGCCGGCCCTGACTACGAGCAGTACTTC.

This clonotype was observed at least ten times. The gene calls are TRBV6-5 and TRBJ2-2; no definite D call. The V gene lost 7 bases and the J gene lost 8 bases, with 11 bases spanning the gap. This CDR3 comprises 12 residues. Germline V gene lookup returns CDR1 MNHEY and CDR2 SVGAGI. The CDR3 sequence: CASMKPPGELFF. CDR3 sequence (DNA): TGTGCCAGCATGAAACCACCAGGGGAGCTGTTTTTT.

This clonotype was picked up many times. The J gene is TRBJ2-1, the V gene TRBV4-1; D may be TRBD2 (6 bases). Looked up from germline, CDR1 is MGHRA and CDR2 is YSYEKL. Trimming stripped 0 bases from V and 0 bases from J, with 12 bases between. The CDR3 contains 17 residues. This CDR3 reads CASSQDGLASSYNEQFF. CDR3 sequence (DNA): TGCGCCAGCAGCCAAGATGGTCTAGCGTCCTCCTACAATGAGCAGTTCTTC.

This clonotype was seen a few times. The chain carries TRBV29-1 and TRBJ2-7; 8 nucleotides line up with TRBD1. V was pared by 2 bases and J by 4 bases, with 7 bases of the junction left unmatched. CDR3 length equals 14 residues. Germline lookup yields CDR1 SQVTM and CDR2 ANQGSEA. The CDR3 loop reads CSVETGTGPYEQYF. The DNA of the CDR3 is TGCAGCGTTGAAACCGGGACAGGACCATACGAGCAGTACTTC.